This passage covers 13 T cell receptor beta chains from one sample sequenced in a study of T cells in Graves' hyperthyroidism and ophthalmopathy. The TCR beta CDR3 regions underwent amplification using RNA transcripts as the source. HTBI primers were used for first-round RT-PCR of the TCR CDR3. TCRdb itself ran the multiplex PCR reads through MiXCR, one entry per CDR3 protein. Altogether 300,000 or so distinct CDR3 sequences are present, approximately 17% being singletons, with the ten largest covering less than 70%. The sample consisted of blood. Every receptor here comes from a woman aged 60-75 years with Graves' ophthalmopathy.

This clonotype was counted at least ten times. V usage is TRBV5-1 and J usage is TRBJ2-2; a weak D match, TRBD2 (6 bases). The CDR3 spans 15 residues. V lost 4 bases to trimming and J lost 2 bases, with 12 bases between them. The germline gives CDR1 SGHRS, CDR2 YFSETQ. As DNA, the CDR3 is TGCGCCAGCAGCCCCTCTAGCGCCAACACCGGGGAGCTGTTTTTT. Its translation is CASSPSSANTGELFF.

The V and J genes are TRBV18 and TRBJ1-4; D perhaps matches TRBD1 (5 bases). Germline V gene data show CDR1 as KGHSH and CDR2 as LQKENI. V was cut by 4 bases and J by 0 bases, with 9 bases left in between. This CDR3 spans 15 amino acids. The CDR3 protein is CASSQGPATNEKLFF. For the CDR3, the DNA is TGTGCCAGCTCACAGGGGCCCGCAACTAATGAAAAACTGTTTTTT.

There are many counts of this clonotype. The chain uses TRBV9 and TRBJ2-7; D assignment may be TRBD1 or TRBD2 (5 bases each). The germline V and J ends were trimmed by 0 bases and 6 bases, with 13 bases remaining between them. The CDR3 is 14 residues long. Germline V gene data show CDR1 as SGDLS and CDR2 as YYNGEE. The CDR3 here is CASSVGDRQGEQYF. The CDR3 DNA reads as TGTGCCAGCAGCGTAGGGGACCGGCAGGGCGAGCAGTACTTC. The variable domain in full, with the rest retrieved from reference TRBV9 and TRBJ2-7, is DSGVTQTPKHLITATGQRVTLRCSPRSGDLSVYWYQQSLDQGLQFLIQYYNGEERAKGNILERFSAQQFPDLHSELNLSSLELGDSALYFCASSVGDRQGEQYFGPGTRLTVT.

In its sample, this clonotype was seen many times. V and J are TRBV14 and TRBJ2-7; D gene uncertain. This CDR3 has 12 residues. CDR1 and CDR2 from the germline V gene are SGHDN and FVKESK. V lost 4 bases and J 5 bases, leaving 9 bases between the germline ends. DNA of the CDR3: TGTGCCAGCAGCCCTTCATGGAACGAGCAGTACTTC. Amino acid sequence: CASSPSWNEQYF.

The V gene is TRBV10-3, the J gene TRBJ2-5; 8 bases agree with TRBD2. This CDR3 has 14 amino acids. CDR1 is ENHRY and CDR2 is SYGVKD in the germline V gene. After removal of 8 bases from V and 4 bases from J, the junction contained 9 bases not matched to a gene. DNA of the CDR3: TGTGCCATCGGGGGCGGGGGGCCTCCAGAGACCCAGTACTTC. Translating it yields CAIGGGGPPETQYF.

In the case of this clonotype: A much larger clone is a single base away; this may be a read error. The V call is TRBV7-9, the J call TRBJ1-1; TRBD1 might be the D (5 bases). Looked up from germline, CDR1 is SEHNR and CDR2 is FQNEAQ (reference sequence). The ends were cut back, 5 bases at V and 5 bases at J, with 18 bases in the middle. The CDR3 runs 15 residues. The CDR3 region has the DNA TGTGCCAGCAGCGCCCACCGGGACCATCCTACTGAAGCTTTCTTT. It specifies CASSAHRDHPTEAFF.

This clonotype was observed a few times. This rearrangement joins TRBV4-3 to TRBJ1-5; D ambiguous. This CDR3 has 17 residues. V lost 0 bases and J lost 0, with 12 bases in between. Germline V gene sequence: CDR1 LGHNA, CDR2 YSLEER. CDR3 amino acids: CASSQEVGPNSNQPQHF. As DNA, the CDR3 is TGCGCCAGCAGCCAAGAAGTAGGACCTAATAGCAATCAGCCCCAGCATTTT.

This clonotype was counted between two and nine times. J is TRBJ2-3 and V is TRBV6-1; TRBD2 aligns across 8 bases. Germline V gene sequence: CDR1 MNHNS, CDR2 SASEGT. Germline trimming cut 8 bases from V and 7 bases from J; bases unmatched to any gene: 11. This CDR3 comprises 14 residues. CDR3 nucleotides: TGTGCCAGCTCTCGGGGGGGACCGGGGAATACGCAGTATTTT. Translation gives CASSRGGPGNTQYF.

At least ten counts were recorded for this clonotype. The rearrangement uses TRBV20-1 and TRBJ1-5, with TRBD1 matching 7 bases. Per germline, CDR1 DFQATT and CDR2 SNEGSKA (reference sequence). The V gene end was trimmed by 6 bases and the J gene end by 0 bases; junction bases not matched to a gene: 5. The CDR3 runs to 14 residues. CDR3: CSAQTGNSNQPQHF. In nucleotides, the CDR3 is TGCAGTGCCCAGACAGGGAATAGCAATCAGCCCCAGCATTTT.

As concerns this clonotype: This may be a read error, as it is one base from a much larger clone. The V and J genes are TRBV11-2 and TRBJ2-7; D possibly corresponds to TRBD2 (5 bases). The CDR3 runs 16 residues. V lost 6 bases, J lost 3 bases, and 21 bases lay in between. CDR1 and CDR2 (germline): SGHAT, FQNNGV. The CDR3 DNA is TGTGCCAGCAGGCAACCTCTCCGACGGGGAAACTACGAGCAGTACTTC. It codes for CASRQPLRRGNYEQYF.

This clonotype was seen ten or more times. The chain links TRBV2 to TRBJ1-5; D unresolved. This CDR3 region has 11 residues. V was trimmed by 4 bases and J by 4 bases, leaving 2 bases between them. CDR1 and CDR2 from the germline V gene are SNHLY and FYNNEI. CDR3 sequence: CASSVNQPQHF. In nucleotides, the CDR3 is TGTGCCAGCAGTGTAAATCAGCCCCAGCATTTT.

The sample holds many counts of this clonotype. This chain connects TRBV2 to TRBJ1-2, with D possibly being TRBD1 (5 bases). Trimming took off 5 bases at V and 7 bases at J, with 14 bases between the two ends. Per the germline V gene, CDR1 is SNHLY and CDR2 is FYNNEI. The CDR3 spans 13 residues. CDR3 bases: TGTGCCAGCAGTCGCGACGGACATATTGGCTACACCTTC. Its protein is CASSRDGHIGYTF.

This clonotype appeared many times. The rearrangement uses TRBV27 and TRBJ2-7, with 12 bases that match TRBD1. V shed 5 bases and J 7 bases; nucleotides not matched to a gene: 9. Germline values: CDR1 MNHEY, CDR2 SMNVEV (reference sequence). The CDR3 runs 15 residues. This CDR3 is CASSKTGTGGREQYF. The CDR3 DNA is TGTGCCAGCAGTAAAACCGGGACAGGGGGCAGAGAGCAGTACTTC.